This T cell receptor beta chain is drawn from a study of control samples from healthy donors and cancer patients. Germline V gives CDR1 LNHDA, CDR2 SQIVND (reference sequence). The CDR3 has 14 amino acids. The V gene lost 4 bases and the J gene lost 1 base, with 10 bases spanning the gap. The table came from immunoSEQ multiplex PCR; TCRdb's copy has only in-frame clones and leaves some out. The repertoire consists of approximately 79,000 clones, with about 91% occurring once and the leading ten covering 6.5% to 8.5%. The sequence was collected from a middle-aged man in good health. The chain joins TRBV19 to TRBJ1-1; D ambiguous. The specimen sequenced was blood. This CDR3 is CASSRHEANTEAFF. The CDR3 region has the DNA TGTGCCAGTAGTAGACACGAGGCGAACACTGAAGCTTTCTTT.